One and the same sample provided the 20 T cell receptor beta chains below, sequenced in a study of cytomegalovirus exposure and HLA in healthy donors (dated by TCRdb to 2017 to 2019). Library prep was done by the immunoSEQ multiplex PCR assay. A mixture of 60 forward primers for TCR Vbeta segments and 13 reverse primers for TCR Jbeta segments was used in the multiplex PCR. Here the immuneACCESS table is served through TCRdb, limited to in-frame sequences with V and J called. Missing clones are a known gap in these copies; in checked studies unresolved V genes cover under half, and the rest lacks a known reason. The sample's table covers 130,000 to 150,000 clones. The top ten clonotypes cover 2% to 3% of the sample. The material sequenced was PBMCs. All receptors derive from a middle-aged man in good health and CMV-seronegative.

V usage is TRBV7-2 and J usage is TRBJ2-5, with D possibly TRBD2 on 6 matching bases. The DNA matches TRBJ2-7 better at its end, which makes the J call doubtful. Germline CDR1 reads SGHTA; CDR2 reads FQGNSA. CDR3 length: 13 amino acids. The CDR3: CASSLGGTYEQYF. In DNA form, the CDR3 reads TGTGCCAGCAGCTTGGGAGGTACCTACGAGCAGTACTTC.

V gene TRBV2 combines with J gene TRBJ2-1; 8 nucleotides agree with TRBD2. The length of the CDR3 is 14 residues. The trim removed 7 bases at V and 9 bases at J, leaving 11 bases unmatched. The germline CDR1 and CDR2 sequences are SNHLY and FYNNEI. As DNA, the CDR3 is TGTGCCAGCACCGACCGGGGGGGATTAAGTGAGCAGTTCTTC. Translated: CASTDRGGLSEQFF.

The gene calls are TRBV9 and TRBJ1-2, with unresolved D. V was clipped by 1 base and J by 6 bases, with 10 bases between them. From germline, CDR1 is SGDLS and CDR2 YYNGEE. The CDR3 runs 13 residues. The chain's CDR3 is CASSVSGFNGYTF. CDR3 sequence (DNA): TGTGCCAGCAGCGTATCGGGTTTCAATGGCTACACCTTC.

CDR3: CASSNRDGGLDTQYF. The DNA of the CDR3 is TGTGCCAGCAGTAATCGGGACGGGGGTTTAGATACGCAGTATTTT. The chain joins TRBV2 to TRBJ2-3; D might be TRBD2 (6 bases). Germline V gene lookup returns CDR1 SNHLY and CDR2 FYNNEI. CDR3 size: 15 residues. V shed 5 bases and J shed 5 bases, with 17 bases lying between them. The full variable domain, rest sourced from reference TRBV2 and TRBJ2-3, is EPEVTQTPSHQVTQMGQEVILRCVPISNHLYFYWYRQILGQKVEFLVSFYNNEISEKSEIFDDQFSVERPDGSNFTLKIRSTKLEDSAMYFCASSNRDGGLDTQYFGPGTRLTVL.

The chain employs TRBV27 and TRBJ2-7; 9 bases fit TRBD2. The trim removed 5 bases at V and 3 bases at J, leaving 8 bases unmatched. Germline CDR1 is MNHEY and CDR2 is SMNVEV (reference sequence). This CDR3 spans 15 amino acids. The CDR3 region has the DNA TGTGCCAGCAGTGCCAGTGGGACTAGCCGCTACGAGCAGTACTTC. Protein product: CASSASGTSRYEQYF.

The CDR3 DNA reads TGTGCCAGCAGTGACCAGTTCAATCAGCCCCAGCATTTT. It specifies CASSDQFNQPQHF. The chain joins TRBV2 to TRBJ1-5; the D is unclear. V was trimmed by 3 bases and J by 3 bases, leaving 6 bases between them. The CDR3 consists of 13 residues. CDR1 is SNHLY and CDR2 is FYNNEI in the germline V gene.

V gene TRBV5-1 combines with J gene TRBJ1-2, with D perhaps TRBD1 (6 bases). V was pared by 5 bases and J by 3 bases, with 11 bases between. The germline gives CDR1 SGHRS, CDR2 YFSETQ. CDR3 size: 13 residues. CDR3 DNA: TGCGCCAGCAGTCCATCAGGGGACTATGGCTACACCTTC. Its translation is CASSPSGDYGYTF. Using reference TRBV5-1 and TRBJ1-2 for the parts outside the CDR3, the full variable domain is KAGVTQTPRYLIKTRGQQVTLSCSPISGHRSVSWYQQTPGQGLQFLFEYFSETQRNKGNFPGRFSGRQFSNSRSEMNVSTLELGDSALYLCASSPSGDYGYTFGSGTRLTVV.

The V call is TRBV18, the J call TRBJ2-5, with 11 bases that match TRBD1. This CDR3 has 15 residues. Germline CDR1 KGHSH, CDR2 LQKENI. V lost 4 bases and J lost 0; bases outside the gene matches: 1. The CDR3 spells CASSRDRGYQETQYF. As DNA, the CDR3 is TGTGCCAGCTCACGGGACAGGGGGTACCAAGAGACCCAGTACTTC.

The rearrangement uses TRBV19 and TRBJ1-1; D gene ambiguous. Germline-derived CDR1 and CDR2 are LNHDA and SQIVND (reference sequence). Trimming left V 10 bases short and J 1 base short, with 13 bases between. The CDR3 length is 13 residues. CDR3 DNA sequence: TGTGCCATTAGAAACCGGGGGAACACTGAAGCTTTCTTT. Its translation: CAIRNRGNTEAFF.

The V and J genes are TRBV7-6 and TRBJ2-1, with D maybe TRBD2 (6 bases). This CDR3 region has 14 residues. V was cut by 4 bases and J by 6 bases, with 13 bases left in between. Germline loops: CDR1 SGHVS, CDR2 FNYEAQ. CDR3 coding DNA: TGTGCCAGCAGCTCAACAGCGGGTGGCAATGAGCAGTTCTTC. Protein: CASSSTAGGNEQFF.

The rearrangement links TRBV5-1 to TRBJ2-1; possibly TRBD1 for D (5 bases). The V gene's germline CDR1 is SGHRS and CDR2 YFSETQ. The V end lost 0 bases, the J end lost 4 bases, and 11 bases lay between the germline ends. The CDR3 totals 15 residues. The CDR3 here is CASSLGQGLYNEQFF. CDR3 DNA sequence: TGCGCCAGCAGCTTGGGTCAGGGATTGTACAATGAGCAGTTCTTC.

The CDR3, as DNA: TGCGCCAGCAGCTTGTTACAGGGAACCGGGGAGCTGTTTTTT. Its translation is CASSLLQGTGELFF. This chain connects TRBV5-1 to TRBJ2-2; tentatively, D is TRBD1 (6 bases). CDR3 length: 14 amino acids. The V gene lost 1 base and the J gene lost 5 bases, with 9 bases spanning the gap. Germline assignment: CDR1 SGHRS and CDR2 YFSETQ. Using reference TRBV5-1 and TRBJ2-2 for the parts outside the CDR3, the full variable domain is KAGVTQTPRYLIKTRGQQVTLSCSPISGHRSVSWYQQTPGQGLQFLFEYFSETQRNKGNFPGRFSGRQFSNSRSEMNVSTLELGDSALYLCASSLLQGTGELFFGEGSRLTVL.

J is TRBJ1-2 and V is TRBV6-6; D perhaps matches TRBD1 (5 bases). CDR3 length: 13 amino acids. Trimming pared 7 bases from V and 4 bases from J, leaving 13 bases between. CDR1 and CDR2 (germline): MNHNY, SVGAGI (reference sequence). For the CDR3, the DNA is TGTGCCAGCATTCCCGGGGGTTTCTATGGCTACACCTTC. It codes for CASIPGGFYGYTF.

The V call is TRBV6-6, the J call TRBJ1-2; possibly TRBD1 for D (5 bases). From germline, CDR1 is MNHNY and CDR2 SVGAGI (reference sequence). This CDR3 is 12 amino acids long. Trimming took off 6 bases at V and 8 bases at J, with 13 bases between the two ends. The CDR3 bases are TGTGCCAGCAGCCAGGGTCCCGGGGGCTACACCTTC. The encoded protein is CASSQGPGGYTF.

The chain couples TRBV7-6 to TRBJ1-2; no reliable D call. With 0 bases removed from V and 4 bases from J, the gap between germline ends came to 9 bases. The CDR3 consists of 14 residues. CDR1 is SGHVS, CDR2 FNYEAQ, per germline. The CDR3: CASSLAPGSYGYTF. Here the CDR3 DNA reads TGTGCCAGCAGCTTAGCACCCGGGAGCTATGGCTACACCTTC.

V usage is TRBV5-4 and J usage is TRBJ2-5; TRBD2 matches at 7 bases. The end of the DNA aligns better with TRBJ2-7, so the J call may be wrong. There are 14 residues in the CDR3. CDR1 and CDR2 from the germline V gene are SGHNT and YYREEE (reference sequence). In DNA form, the CDR3 reads TGTGCCAGCAGCTCGCAGACTAGCCCCTACGAGCAGTACTTC. Translating gives CASSSQTSPYEQYF.

The rearrangement joins TRBV12-5 to TRBJ2-1, with 8 nucleotides matching TRBD1. The J segment lost 6 bases and the V segment lost 1 base, leaving 8 bases of the junction unmatched. Germline V CDR1 and CDR2: LGHNT, FRNRAP. The CDR3 spans 16 residues. CDR3 in DNA: TGTGCTAGTGGTTTGGAAGGACAGGGCGGTATCAATGAGCAGTTCTTC. It encodes CASGLEGQGGINEQFF.

V is TRBV15 and J is TRBJ2-1, with TRBD1 matching 8 bases. The CDR3 loop spans 17 amino acids. The germline gives CDR1 LNHNV, CDR2 YYDKDF (reference sequence). The junction had 5 bases not matched to a gene; V was cut back by 1 base and J by 0 bases. The CDR3 coding sequence is TGTGCCACCAGCAGAGGACAGGGGCCCCTCTCCTACAATGAGCAGTTCTTC. Translated, it gives CATSRGQGPLSYNEQFF.

The CDR3 nucleotides are TGTGCCAGCAGTTGGACAGGGGCTGAAGCTTTCTTT. Amino acid sequence: CASSWTGAEAFF. The rearrangement links TRBV2 to TRBJ1-1; 9 nucleotides align to TRBD1. The CDR3 sequence is 12 residues long. V trimming: 5 bases; J trimming: 6 bases; junction bases outside the gene matches: 1. Per the germline V gene, CDR1 is SNHLY and CDR2 is FYNNEI.

The chain couples TRBV21-1 to TRBJ1-5. TRBV21-1 is a pseudogene. The CDR3 has 17 amino acids. CDR3 residues: CASSEGAGRGMLEPQHF. The CDR3 nucleotides are TGTGCCAGCAGCGAAGGGGCGGGGAGAGGGATGTTAGAGCCCCAGCATTTT.